These 19 T cell receptor beta chains were all obtained from the same sample, sequenced in a study of relationships among human T cell subsets. From mRNA, alpha and beta CDR3 regions were amplified using semiquantitative ARM-PCR. ARM-PCR used tagged nested gene-specific primers, then communal superprimers for exponential amplification. One entry per CDR3 protein results from TCRdb running MiXCR on the multiplex PCR reads. The table includes roughly 15,000 distinct CDR3 sequences, approximately 56% detected once. Sample: total T cells sorted from blood. The receptors shown here come from a man between 35 and 55 years old in good health.

This chain links TRBV5-4 with TRBJ1-3, with D tentatively TRBD1 (6 bases). This CDR3 has 13 residues. Germline CDR1 SGHNT, CDR2 YYREEE (reference sequence). V lost 2 bases and J 4 bases, leaving 7 bases between the germline ends. CDR3 sequence: CASSFGTGNTIYF. The CDR3 bases are TGTGCCAGCAGCTTCGGGACAGGAAACACCATATATTTT.

V is TRBV4-2 and J is TRBJ1-1; D is uncertain. This CDR3 contains 13 residues. The germline V gene has CDR1 LGHNA and CDR2 YNFKEQ. V gave up 6 bases and J gave up 1 base, with 9 bases separating them. The CDR3 DNA reads as TGTGCCAGCAGTGGGGAAGGGAACACTGAAGCTTTCTTT. Translating it yields CASSGEGNTEAFF.

The chain couples TRBV5-8 to TRBJ2-3, with D possibly TRBD2 on 5 matching bases. The CDR3 has 14 residues. V was clipped by 0 bases and J by 1 base, with 6 bases between them. The germline V gene has CDR1 SGHTS and CDR2 YDEGEE. CDR3 protein: CASSLDGGTDTQYF. Written as DNA, the CDR3 is TGTGCCAGCAGCTTGGACGGGGGCACAGATACGCAGTATTTT.

V and J are TRBV28 and TRBJ2-2; D perhaps matches TRBD2 (5 bases). The germline CDR1 and CDR2 sequences are MDHEN and SYDVKM. This CDR3 spans 16 amino acids. V was cut by 6 bases and J by 0 bases, with 14 bases left in between. The CDR3 spells CASRAQRLANTGELFF. CDR3 sequence (DNA): TGTGCCAGCAGAGCCCAGCGGCTCGCGAACACCGGGGAGCTGTTTTTT.

The chain joins TRBV30 to TRBJ1-2; D not resolved. Trimming shortened V by 0 bases and J by 6 bases, and 11 bases separated the two germline ends. CDR1 and CDR2 from the germline V gene are GTSNPN and SVGIG (reference sequence). CDR3 length equals 13 residues. The CDR3 nucleotides are TGTGCCTGGAGTGTGATAGGAGCCGATGGCTACACCTTC. This sequence encodes CAWSVIGADGYTF.

This chain joins TRBV14 and TRBJ2-3; D gene uncertain. V lost 2 bases and J 9 bases, leaving 12 bases between the germline ends. The CDR3 length is 13 residues. In germline, CDR1 is SGHDN, CDR2 FVKESK. The CDR3 nucleotides read TGTGCCAGCAGCCAATTAACAACCAAAACGCAGTATTTT. This gives the protein CASSQLTTKTQYF.

The gene calls are TRBV29-1 and TRBJ2-7; TRBD2 matches at 13 bases. The J segment lost 6 bases and the V segment lost 5 bases, leaving 4 bases of the junction unmatched. CDR1 and CDR2 from the germline V gene are SQVTM and ANQGSEA. This CDR3 is 13 amino acids long. The CDR3 region is CSVTGLAGFEQYF. CDR3 bases: TGCAGCGTTACGGGACTAGCGGGGTTCGAGCAGTACTTC.

In the case of this clonotype: At one end, the junction sequence differs from germline, possibly due to a read error. V gene TRBV2 combines with J gene TRBJ1-2, with 10 bases that match TRBD1. The CDR3 has 16 residues. CDR1 and CDR2 (germline): SNHLY, FYNNEI. CDR3 sequence reads: CASSGDRGKSNYGYTF. Written as DNA, the CDR3 is TGCGCCAGCAGCGGGGACAGGGGCAAATCTAACTATGGCTACACCTTC.

This sequence joins TRBV10-2 and TRBJ2-1, with 8 bases aligning to TRBD1. The length of the CDR3 is 12 residues. Germline CDR1 WSHSY, CDR2 SAAADI. Trimming cost V 6 bases and J 7 bases; bases outside gene matches: 2. The CDR3 protein is CASRRTGNEQFF. The CDR3 nucleotides read TGCGCCAGCAGGAGGACAGGGAATGAGCAGTTCTTC.

CDR3 nucleotide sequence: TGTGCCAGCAGCTTAAAGTTAGAGGACGGTGAAGCTTTCTTT. This encodes CASSLKLEDGEAFF. The chain links TRBV7-9 to TRBJ1-1; no reliable D call. The CDR3 contains 14 residues. Deletions cut 2 bases from V and 7 bases from J, with 14 bases between. From germline, CDR1 is SEHNR and CDR2 FQNEAQ (reference sequence).

The chain links TRBV28 to TRBJ2-1, with 10 nucleotides matching TRBD2. The germline V gene has CDR1 MDHEN and CDR2 SYDVKM. CDR3 size: 18 residues. After removal of 5 bases from V and 10 bases from J, the junction contained 20 bases not matched to a gene. Here the CDR3 reads CASSLSPATSGSEEEQFF. The CDR3 bases are TGTGCCAGCAGTCTCTCCCCCGCGACTAGCGGGTCCGAGGAAGAGCAGTTCTTC.

The chain employs TRBV7-8 and TRBJ1-3; weak D call: TRBD1 (6 bases). Germline V CDR1 and CDR2: SGHVS, FQNEAQ. The CDR3 extends over 15 amino acids. V was pared by 3 bases and J by 4 bases, with 13 bases between. The CDR3 region has the DNA TGTGCCAGCAGCTTCGGGGCAGGGGCCGGAAACACCATATATTTT. Its protein product is CASSFGAGAGNTIYF. Full variable domain (remainder filled in from reference TRBV7-8 and TRBJ1-3): GAGVSQSPRYKVAKRGQDVALRCDPISGHVSLFWYQQALGQGPEFLTYFQNEAQLDKSGLPSDRFFAERPEGSVSTLKIQRTQQEDSAVYLCASSFGAGAGNTIYFGEGSWLTVV.

This clonotype appeared a few times. The genes are TRBV29-1 and TRBJ2-7; 13 positions agree with TRBD2. V lost 7 bases, J lost 4 bases, and 4 bases stayed unmatched. CDR1 SQVTM and CDR2 ANQGSEA come from the germline V gene. The CDR3 consists of 13 residues. CDR3 sequence reads: CSARTSGSYEQYF. The CDR3 bases are TGCAGCGCACGGACTAGCGGGAGTTACGAGCAGTACTTC.

This clonotype counts as medium-sized (0.01 to 0.1%). The CDR3 loop reads CASMGGGHYGYTF. The CDR3 region has the DNA TGTGCCAGCATGGGGGGAGGACACTATGGCTACACCTTC. V usage is TRBV25-1 and J usage is TRBJ1-2, with D possibly matching TRBD1 (5 bases). Germline CDR1 reads MGHDK; CDR2 reads SYGVNS. The V end lost 7 bases, the J end lost 3 bases, and 12 bases lay between the germline ends. CDR3 size: 13 residues.

CDR3 region: CASSFGDPGYEQYF. CDR3 bases: TGCGCCAGCAGCTTCGGTGATCCAGGCTACGAGCAGTACTTC. The V gene is TRBV5-1, the J gene TRBJ2-7; D is undetermined. CDR3 length: 14 amino acids. From germline, CDR1 is SGHRS and CDR2 YFSETQ. Trimming pared 2 bases from V and 3 bases from J, leaving 12 bases between.

Concerning this clonotype itself: One end of the junction is discordant with germline, which a read error may explain. The chain carries TRBV7-7 and TRBJ2-2; D is ambiguous. There are 13 residues in the CDR3. Germline V gene data show CDR1 as SSHAT and CDR2 as FNYEAQ (reference sequence). CDR3 region: CASSTNGRGELFF. Here the CDR3 DNA reads TGTGCTAGCAGCACAAATGGGCGCGGGGAGCTGTTTTTT.

The chain joins TRBV5-1 to TRBJ2-3; TRBD2 might be the D (5 bases). The V and J ends lost 0 bases and 5 bases respectively, with 7 bases between them. CDR3 length: 13 residues. Germline CDR1 reads SGHRS; CDR2 reads YFSETQ. In DNA, the CDR3 is TGCGCCAGCAGCTTGGACGCGGGAGATACGCAGTATTTT. It codes for CASSLDAGDTQYF.

This chain connects TRBV11-2 to TRBJ2-7; 9 bases fit TRBD1. Germline CDR1 and CDR2: SGHAT and FQNNGV. J gave up 7 bases and V 3 bases, and 7 bases lay outside the gene matches. The CDR3 loop spans 14 amino acids. The CDR3: CASSFQQGAGEQYF. The DNA of the CDR3 is TGTGCCAGCAGCTTCCAACAGGGGGCTGGGGAGCAGTACTTC.

Only a few counts were recorded for this clonotype. The chain has TRBV28 and TRBJ2-5; 7 bases map to TRBD2. Germline V gives CDR1 MDHEN, CDR2 SYDVKM. Germline trimming cut 11 bases from V and 1 base from J; bases unmatched to any gene: 10. CDR3 length equals 14 residues. This chain's CDR3 is CAAHPAGTQETQYF. The DNA for the CDR3 is TGTGCCGCGCACCCAGCGGGGACCCAAGAGACCCAGTACTTC.